These 11 T cell receptor beta chains came from one sample sequenced in a study of T cell responses to AZD1222 COVID-19 vaccine. Assay: immunoSEQ multiplex PCR; the TCRdb copy retains only in-frame clones and omits some. Found here are 200,000 to 250,000 clones, about 95% of them singletons; the top ten hold around 1.7%. Sequences were derived from peripheral blood, sampled 28 days after the second dose of the MenACWY control vaccine. Receptor source: an adult who received the MenACWY meningococcal vaccine as a control.

The chain is built from TRBV19 and TRBJ1-5, with 12 bases identical to TRBD1. V was clipped by 5 bases and J by 0 bases; unmatched bases: 8. Germline V gives CDR1 LNHDA, CDR2 SQIVND (reference sequence). CDR3 length equals 18 residues. Written as DNA, the CDR3 is TGTGCCAGTAGTCCGGGGACAGGGGGCCCCTATAGCAATCAGCCCCAGCATTTT. The encoded protein is CASSPGTGGPYSNQPQHF.

V is TRBV28 and J is TRBJ2-6; 7 bases align to TRBD1. This CDR3 contains 21 residues. After removal of 5 bases from V and 9 bases from J, the junction contained 28 bases not matched to a gene. The germline CDR1 and CDR2 sequences are MDHEN and SYDVKM. The CDR3 coding sequence is TGTGCCAGCAGTCCGCACCGACCCGGGACAGTCTTTGAGTTTAAGGTCAACGTCCTGACTTTC. As protein: CASSPHRPGTVFEFKVNVLTF.

The genes are TRBV7-8 and TRBJ1-2, with D tentatively TRBD1 (5 bases). The CDR3 extends over 14 amino acids. CDR1 and CDR2 from the germline V gene are SGHVS and FQNEAQ. V was shortened by 3 bases and J by 3 bases, with 11 bases between the two germline ends. The CDR3 protein is CASSFGTAHYGYTF. The CDR3 nucleotides are TGTGCCAGCAGCTTTGGGACGGCCCACTATGGCTACACCTTC.

A note on this clone: At one end the junction does not follow the germline gene, possibly because of a read error. The CDR3 nucleotides read TGTGCCAGCAGGCAAGATCCCAACCCGGGGGATACGCAGTATTTT. This translates into CASRQDPNPGDTQYF. The rearrangement uses TRBV3-1 (or the pseudogene TRBV3-2) and TRBJ2-3, with a possible D match to TRBD2 (5 bases). CDR1 LGHDT and CDR2 YNNKEL come from the germline V gene (reference sequence). This CDR3 comprises 15 residues.

This clone was seen once. The chain joins TRBV9 to TRBJ2-7, with 9 nucleotides matching TRBD1. Trimming took 4 bases from V and 2 from J; bases not matched to a gene: 4. The CDR3 runs to 14 residues. The germline V gene has CDR1 SGDLS and CDR2 YYNGEE. The CDR3 coding sequence is TGTGCCAGCAGCTCAGGACAGGGGACCTACGAGCAGTACTTC. Amino acid sequence: CASSSGQGTYEQYF.

This clone came up once. J is TRBJ2-4 and V is TRBV27, with a weak D call TRBD1 (8 bases). Germline CDR1 is MNHEY and CDR2 is SMNVEV (reference sequence). Trimming shortened V by 3 bases and J by 7 bases, and 13 bases separated the two germline ends. This CDR3 contains 14 residues. The CDR3 sequence is CASSFGQGGNIQYF. The CDR3 DNA reads as TGTGCCAGCAGTTTCGGACAGGGAGGGAACATTCAGTACTTC.

The rearrangement uses TRBV28 and TRBJ1-5; D call uncertain. The V end was cut by 3 bases, the J end by 7 bases, with 10 bases between. This CDR3 spans 13 amino acids. Germline assignment: CDR1 MDHEN and CDR2 SYDVKM. The CDR3 loop is CASSFRGLQPQHF. The CDR3 nucleotides read TGTGCCAGCAGTTTTAGAGGGTTGCAGCCCCAGCATTTT.

The chain combines TRBV1 with TRBJ2-7. TRBV1 is classified as a pseudogene. The CDR3 totals 9 residues. As DNA, the CDR3 is TGCACCAGCAGGTACGAGCAGTACTTC. Protein: CTSRYEQYF.

The gene calls are TRBV7-8 and TRBJ1-2, with D unclear. The germline V gene has CDR1 SGHVS and CDR2 FQNEAQ. The CDR3 contains 15 residues. Deletions cut 5 bases from V and 8 bases from J, with 21 bases between. CDR3 sequence reads: CASSALAGSTIGYTF. CDR3 in DNA: TGTGCCAGCAGCGCCCTAGCGGGGTCAACTATAGGCTACACCTTC.

The V call is TRBV7-9, the J call TRBJ2-1; 14 nucleotides align to TRBD2. The length of the CDR3 is 18 residues. Looked up from germline, CDR1 is SEHNR and CDR2 is FQNEAQ (reference sequence). Trimming cost V 2 bases and J 3 bases; bases outside gene matches: 6. The CDR3 nucleotides read TGTGCCAGCAGCTTACCAGGACTAGCGGGGGGACACTACAATGAGCAGTTCTTC. Encoded protein: CASSLPGLAGGHYNEQFF.

The J gene is TRBJ1-5, the V gene TRBV28; D is uncertain. The CDR3 runs 12 residues. CDR1 and CDR2 from the germline V gene are MDHEN and SYDVKM. Trimming took off 6 bases at V and 9 bases at J, with 12 bases between the two ends. In DNA form, the CDR3 reads TGTGCCAGCAGCCTTGTCCCAGGGCCCCAGCATTTT. As protein: CASSLVPGPQHF.